The 11 T cell receptor beta chains presented below share a single source sample, sequenced in a study of chemoradiotherapy in HPV16-positive cancers. Libraries were prepared by immunoSEQ multiplex PCR; TCRdb keeps only in-frame clonotypes and omits some of them. The sample has 65,000 to 80,000 clones, roughly 90% seen once. The sample in question was blood, obtained from a patient who underwent chemoradiotherapy. The receptors here all came from a human donor with HPV-associated anogenital cancer.

The chain carries TRBV6-5 and TRBJ1-1; D is possibly TRBD1 (6 bases). Germline CDR1 MNHEY, CDR2 SVGAGI. V lost 4 bases and J 4 bases, leaving 13 bases between the germline ends. The CDR3 is made up of 14 amino acids. The CDR3 region is CASSLGGSITEAFF. The DNA for the CDR3 is TGTGCCAGCAGTTTGGGGGGCTCGATCACTGAAGCTTTCTTT.

The chain has TRBV29-1 and TRBJ1-1; no reliable D call. This CDR3 has 12 residues. From germline, CDR1 is SQVTM and CDR2 ANQGSEA. V was trimmed by 6 bases and J by 6 bases, leaving 14 bases between them. Written as DNA, the CDR3 is TGCAGCGTCACAAGTGGTGGGGCTGAAGCTTTCTTT. It yields the protein CSVTSGGAEAFF. Looking up the rest from reference TRBV29-1 and TRBJ1-1 gives the full variable domain: SAVISQKPSRDICQRGTSLTIQCQVDSQVTMMFWYRQQPGQSLTLIATANQGSEATYESGFVIDKFPISRPNLTFSTLTVSNMSPEDSSIYLCSVTSGGAEAFFGQGTRLTVV.

DNA of the CDR3: TGCGCCAGCAGCTCGGATGTAATGCAGCCCCAGCATTTT. It translates to CASSSDVMQPQHF. J is TRBJ1-5 and V is TRBV5-1; D is undetermined. The germline CDR1 and CDR2 sequences are SGHRS and YFSETQ. The CDR3 is 13 amino acids. Trimming stripped 3 bases from V and 7 bases from J, with 11 bases between.

This chain links TRBV4-1 with TRBJ2-7; D uncertain. The length of the CDR3 is 13 residues. Germline V gives CDR1 MGHRA, CDR2 YSYEKL. Trimming pared 5 bases from V and 5 bases from J, leaving 13 bases between. In DNA form, the CDR3 reads TGCGCCAGCAGCTCAAGGTCGGGCGACGAGCAGTACTTC. As protein: CASSSRSGDEQYF.

V and J are TRBV5-1 and TRBJ2-1; 14 positions agree with TRBD2. The CDR3 runs 15 residues. Germline V gives CDR1 SGHRS, CDR2 YFSETQ. V trimming: 5 bases; J trimming: 11 bases; junction bases outside the gene matches: 9. CDR3 bases: TGCGCCAGCAGTTCCCCGGGACTAGCGGGGGCGAAGCAGTTCTTC. Translated: CASSSPGLAGAKQFF.

The chain carries TRBV30 and TRBJ2-1, with unresolved D. The germline CDR1 and CDR2 sequences are GTSNPN and SVGIG (reference sequence). This CDR3 comprises 13 residues. V was clipped by 3 bases and J by 3 bases, with 9 bases between them. CDR3 coding DNA: TGTGCCTGGAGAGACGGCTTCTACAATGAGCAGTTCTTC. It codes for CAWRDGFYNEQFF.

The rearrangement uses TRBV15 and TRBJ2-7; D is undetermined. V shed 0 bases and J shed 2 bases, with 14 bases lying between them. This CDR3 is built from 16 residues. Germline CDR1 is LNHNV and CDR2 is YYDKDF (reference sequence). CDR3 residues: CATSREFSSLTYEQYF. The CDR3 bases are TGTGCCACCAGCAGAGAGTTTAGCTCCCTTACCTACGAGCAGTACTTC.

J is TRBJ1-1 and V is TRBV5-4; TRBD1 might be the D (5 bases). This CDR3 is 14 amino acids long. The V and J ends lost 4 bases and 4 bases respectively, with 14 bases between them. Germline CDR1 is SGHNT and CDR2 is YYREEE (reference sequence). The CDR3 spells CASSDRGRGTEAFF. The DNA for the CDR3 is TGTGCCAGCAGCGATCGCGGAAGGGGCACTGAAGCTTTCTTT. The variable domain in full, completed from reference TRBV5-4 and TRBJ1-1, reads ETGVTQSPTHLIKTRGQQVTLRCSSQSGHNTVSWYQQALGQGPQFIFQYYREEENGRGNFPPRFSGLQFPNYSSELNVNALELDDSALYLCASSDRGRGTEAFFGQGTRLTVV.

The gene calls are TRBV5-1 and TRBJ2-1; D not resolved. Deletions cut 3 bases from V and 8 bases from J, with 15 bases between. This CDR3 region has 14 residues. Germline-derived CDR1 and CDR2 are SGHRS and YFSETQ. For the CDR3, the DNA is TGCGCCAGCAGCTCGTCCACTATTTTTGATGAGCAGTTCTTC. This translates into CASSSSTIFDEQFF. Together with reference TRBV5-1 and TRBJ2-1, the CDR3 gives the full variable domain: KAGVTQTPRYLIKTRGQQVTLSCSPISGHRSVSWYQQTPGQGLQFLFEYFSETQRNKGNFPGRFSGRQFSNSRSEMNVSTLELGDSALYLCASSSSTIFDEQFFGPGTRLTVL.

J is TRBJ2-3 and V is TRBV30; TRBD2 matches 11 bases. Per germline, CDR1 GTSNPN and CDR2 SVGIG (reference sequence). The V gene end was trimmed by 3 bases and the J gene end by 2 bases; junction bases not matched to a gene: 1. This CDR3 region has 14 residues. The CDR3 DNA sequence: TGTGCCTGGAGACTAGCGGGGGACACAGATACGCAGTATTTT. The encoded protein is CAWRLAGDTDTQYF. The variable domain in full, completed from reference TRBV30 and TRBJ2-3, reads SQTIHQWPATLVQPVGSPLSLECTVEGTSNPNLYWYRQAAGRGLQLLFYSVGIGQISSEVPQNLSASRPQDRQFILSSKKLLLSDSGFYLCAWRLAGDTDTQYFGPGTRLTVL.

The V and J genes are TRBV10-1 and TRBJ2-7, with no clear D. CDR1 and CDR2 from the germline V gene are WNHNN and SYGVQD (reference sequence). The germline V and J ends were trimmed by 0 bases and 3 bases, with 6 bases remaining between them. This CDR3 is 13 amino acids long. This chain's CDR3 is CASSESSFYEQYF. CDR3 DNA sequence: TGCGCCAGCAGTGAGTCCAGTTTCTACGAGCAGTACTTC.